Below are 25 T cell receptor beta chains sequenced from a single sample in a study of T cell repertoires in cytomegalovirus infection. These receptors have no identified antigens. TCRdb reanalysed the reads using MiXCR and keeps one entry per CDR3 protein. The profile shows roughly 990,000 distinct CDR3 sequences, around a third of them singletons. The sequencing here drew on cultured CD8+ T cells from PBMCs, taken from culture after CMV antigen stimulation. Receptor source: a human donor in good health (CMV status not recorded). Some clones in this sample may be carry-over from other donors' samples.

The chain links TRBV27 to TRBJ2-1; TRBD2 matches at 10 bases. Germline V lookup: CDR1 MNHEY, CDR2 SMNVEV (reference sequence). The CDR3 has 14 amino acids. V gave up 3 bases and J gave up 9 bases; unmatched junction bases: 5. CDR3 DNA: TGTGCCAGCAGTTTCAGCGGGGGGGCCAGTGAGCAGTTCTTC. This translates into CASSFSGGASEQFF.

Notes on this clonotype: A much larger clonotype is one base distant, so this may be a read error. V and J are TRBV7-2 and TRBJ2-3; TRBD2 is a possible D gene (5 bases). Germline V lookup: CDR1 SGHTA, CDR2 FQGNSA. The CDR3 has 14 amino acids. CDR3: CASSLSAGTETQYF. CDR3 sequence (DNA): TGTGCCAGCAGCTTAAGTGCGGGCACAGAAACGCAGTATTTT. The full variable domain, rest sourced from reference TRBV7-2 and TRBJ2-3, is GAGVSQSPSNKVTEKGKDVELRCDPISGHTALYWYRQSLGQGLEFLIYFQGNSAPDKSGLPSDRFSAERTGGSVSTLTIQRTQQEDSAVYLCASSLSAGTETQYFGPGTRLTVL.

For this clonotype: It is likely a read error, because the conserved phenylalanine at the end of the CDR3 is missing. The chain carries TRBV4-1 and TRBJ1-6; D is uncertain. The length of the CDR3 is 16 residues. CDR1 is MGHRA, CDR2 YSYEKL, per germline. Trimming took off 5 bases at V and 7 bases at J, with 18 bases between the two ends. The CDR3 region is CASSFFRPGGNSPLHS. The CDR3, as DNA: TGCGCCAGCAGCTTTTTCCGACCTGGAGGGAATTCACCCCTCCACTCT.

This clonotype came up a few times. The rearrangement uses TRBV7-6 and TRBJ1-3; no definite D call. Trimming took 3 bases from V and 0 from J, leaving 9 bases between them. Germline values: CDR1 SGHVS, CDR2 FNYEAQ. The CDR3 covers 15 residues. The CDR3: CASSFTESSGNTIYF. The CDR3 DNA follows: TGTGCCAGCAGCTTTACGGAGAGCTCTGGAAACACCATATATTTT.

This clonotype has a handful of counts. This chain connects TRBV7-9 to TRBJ1-4; D is undetermined. The germline V gene encodes CDR1 SEHNR and CDR2 FQNEAQ (reference sequence). V dropped 5 bases and J dropped 5 bases, with 15 bases sitting between them. CDR3 length equals 15 residues. The CDR3 spells CASSLLIPGNEKLFF. Written as DNA, the CDR3 is TGTGCCAGCAGCCTCCTAATTCCGGGAAATGAAAAACTGTTTTTT.

This clonotype was seen a few times. The chain joins TRBV7-4 to TRBJ2-7, with no clear D. The CDR3 loop spans 13 amino acids. V was trimmed by 1 base and J by 5 bases, leaving 9 bases between them. The germline gives CDR1 SGHVT, CDR2 SQSDAQ. CDR3 amino acids: CASSLVGFHEQYF. CDR3 nucleotides: TGTGCCAGCAGCTTAGTGGGGTTCCACGAGCAGTACTTC.

J is TRBJ2-5 and V is TRBV7-9; D call uncertain. CDR1 is SEHNR, CDR2 FQNEAQ, per germline (reference sequence). The CDR3 is 15 residues long. V was clipped by 3 bases and J by 1 base, with 12 bases between them. This chain's CDR3 is CASSLSIRLQETQYF. The CDR3 nucleotides are TGTGCCAGCAGCTTGTCCATCAGGCTCCAAGAGACCCAGTACTTC. The whole variable domain, filled in from reference TRBV7-9 and TRBJ2-5, reads DTGVSQNPRHKITKRGQNVTFRCDPISEHNRLYWYRQTLGQGPEFLTYFQNEAQLEKSRLLSDRFSAERPKGSFSTLEIQRTEQGDSAMYLCASSLSIRLQETQYFGPGTRLLVL.

The chain combines TRBV12-3 or TRBV12-4 with TRBJ1-5; D remains unclear. CDR3 length equals 12 residues. V lost 7 bases and J lost 9, with 13 bases in between. CDR3 sequence reads: CASTSYQLPQHF. CDR3 in DNA: TGTGCCAGCACCAGCTACCAGCTGCCCCAGCATTTT.

The sample holds many counts of this clonotype. J is TRBJ1-1 and V is TRBV7-2; 11 bases are shared with TRBD1. The length of the CDR3 is 15 residues. V was clipped by 3 bases and J by 5 bases; unmatched bases: 5. CDR1 SGHTA and CDR2 FQGNSA come from the germline V gene. Here the CDR3 reads CASSLSGQGATEAFF. DNA of the CDR3: TGTGCCAGCAGCTTGTCAGGACAGGGGGCTACTGAAGCTTTCTTT.

This sequence joins TRBV28 and TRBJ2-1; D may correspond to TRBD1 or TRBD2 (7 bases each). Trimming took 5 bases from V and 7 from J, leaving 30 bases between them. Germline V gene lookup returns CDR1 MDHEN and CDR2 SYDVKM. The CDR3 sequence is 19 residues long. The CDR3 region has the DNA TGTGCCAGCAGTCCCTCGTCGACAGGGACTAACTTTGCGGCTAATGAGCAGTTCTTC. Protein product: CASSPSSTGTNFAANEQFF.

This clonotype was observed a handful of times. The chain joins TRBV10-3 to TRBJ2-2; no firm D call. This CDR3 is built from 12 residues. The V and J ends lost 6 bases and 5 bases respectively, with 7 bases between them. In germline, CDR1 is ENHRY, CDR2 SYGVKD. The CDR3 coding sequence is TGTGCCATCAGAGGAAAAACCGGGGAGCTGTTTTTT. It is translated as CAIRGKTGELFF.

About this clonotype: Given a much more abundant clone one base away, this may be a read error. V gene TRBV7-8 combines with J gene TRBJ2-3; D might be TRBD2 (5 bases). The length of the CDR3 is 14 residues. V lost 0 bases and J lost 1, with 5 bases in between. Germline V lookup: CDR1 SGHVS, CDR2 FQNEAQ. The CDR3 nucleotides are TGTGCCAGCAGCTTAGCGGAGGGCACAGATACGCAGTATTTT. Its translation is CASSLAEGTDTQYF.

This clonotype was picked up a small number of times. The J gene is TRBJ2-7, the V gene TRBV4-1; D call uncertain. There are 14 residues in the CDR3. Germline V gene lookup returns CDR1 MGHRA and CDR2 YSYEKL. V was shortened by 1 base and J by 5 bases, with 12 bases between the two germline ends. The DNA of the CDR3 is TGCGCCAGCAGCCAAGGGGTCCAGTTGAACGAGCAGTACTTC. It yields the protein CASSQGVQLNEQYF.

The chain couples TRBV6-8 to TRBJ2-7; the D gene is possibly TRBD2 (6 bases). The germline gives CDR1 MNHGY, CDR2 SAAAGT. V was pared by 2 bases and J by 7 bases, with 21 bases between. This CDR3 is 16 amino acids long. Here the CDR3 reads CASSYAQFGGSGEQYF. The CDR3 DNA sequence: TGTGCCAGCAGTTACGCCCAGTTCGGGGGTTCGGGGGAGCAGTACTTC.

This clonotype was recorded at least ten times. This rearrangement joins TRBV7-2 to TRBJ2-3; 8 nucleotides match TRBD2. Losses at the gene ends were 2 bases for V and 1 base for J; bases not matched to a gene: 5. This CDR3 contains 16 residues. Looked up from germline, CDR1 is SGHTA and CDR2 is FQGNSA. CDR3 DNA: TGTGCCAGCAGCTTAATGGGGCGGGGGGGCACAGATACGCAGTATTTT. It yields the protein CASSLMGRGGTDTQYF.

This clonotype was detected a few times. This chain uses TRBV28 with TRBJ2-3, with 10 bases identical to TRBD1. Per germline, CDR1 MDHEN and CDR2 SYDVKM. The CDR3 spans 16 residues. V shed 3 bases, J shed 7 bases, and the junction held 10 bases outside the gene matches. In DNA, the CDR3 is TGTGCCAGCAGTTTCGTGGGACAGGGGTTCAAAAATACGCAGTATTTT. Residues: CASSFVGQGFKNTQYF.

V and J are TRBV2 and TRBJ1-2; no firm D call. The CDR3 totals 14 residues. V was shortened by 6 bases and J by 1 base, with 12 bases between the two germline ends. The germline gives CDR1 SNHLY, CDR2 FYNNEI. Here the CDR3 reads CASSPRAINYGYTF. The CDR3, as DNA: TGTGCCAGCAGCCCGAGGGCTATTAACTATGGCTACACCTTC.

This clonotype was detected only a few times. The chain couples TRBV19 to TRBJ2-2; possibly TRBD1 for D (6 bases). The CDR3 extends over 15 amino acids. Trimming took off 7 bases at V and 4 bases at J, with 16 bases between the two ends. Germline CDR1 LNHDA, CDR2 SQIVND (reference sequence). DNA for the CDR3: TGTGCCAGTACCCTCGACTGGACAGCCACCGGGGAGCTGTTTTTT. It is translated as CASTLDWTATGELFF.

This clonotype appeared a few times. V is TRBV14 and J is TRBJ2-5, with unresolved D. The V and J ends lost 4 bases and 0 bases respectively, with 9 bases between them. Per the germline V gene, CDR1 is SGHDN and CDR2 is FVKESK. This CDR3 is built from 14 residues. CDR3 in amino acids: CASSLRTYQETQYF. The CDR3 bases are TGTGCCAGCAGCCTTCGGACGTACCAAGAGACCCAGTACTTC.

In this sample, this clonotype turned up a few times. V gene TRBV7-9 combines with J gene TRBJ2-1; no firm D call. The germline V gene encodes CDR1 SEHNR and CDR2 FQNEAQ (reference sequence). The V gene lost 5 bases and the J gene lost 8 bases, with 10 bases spanning the gap. This CDR3 is 12 amino acids long. The DNA for the CDR3 is TGTGCCAGCAGCCGTAGTCGGGATGAGCAGTTCTTC. It codes for CASSRSRDEQFF.

This clonotype was counted between two and nine times. The chain couples TRBV7-9 to TRBJ2-7; either TRBD1 or TRBD2 may fit D (6 bases each). Trimming stripped 7 bases from V and 6 bases from J, with 13 bases between. The CDR3 extends over 12 amino acids. Looked up from germline, CDR1 is SEHNR and CDR2 is FQNEAQ (reference sequence). CDR3 in amino acids: CASNSGGGEQYV. CDR3 nucleotides: TGTGCCAGCAATTCCGGGGGCGGCGAGCAGTACGTC.

The rearrangement joins TRBV24-1 to TRBJ1-5; D may be TRBD1 (6 bases). Germline V gene lookup returns CDR1 KGHDR and CDR2 SFDVKD. The CDR3 is 14 residues long. V was clipped by 1 base and J by 4 bases, with 7 bases between them. Here the CDR3 reads CATSDLGGNQPQHF. CDR3 bases: TGTGCCACCAGTGATTTAGGGGGGAATCAGCCCCAGCATTTT.

This clonotype was seen only a few times. The CDR3 sequence is CASSQGDRYHF. The CDR3 DNA follows: TGCGCCAGCAGTCAGGGGGATCGGTACCATTTT. This chain uses TRBV4-1 with TRBJ1-5; 7 bases line up with TRBD1. The germline CDR1 and CDR2 sequences are MGHRA and YSYEKL. Trimming took 6 bases from V and 16 from J; bases not matched to a gene: 9. The length of the CDR3 is 11 residues.

This clonotype has a count of ten or more. The V and J genes are TRBV7-6 and TRBJ2-1, with D possibly being TRBD1 or TRBD2 (5 bases each). Trimming shortened V by 6 bases and J by 5 bases, and 20 bases separated the two germline ends. Germline lookup yields CDR1 SGHVS and CDR2 FNYEAQ. This CDR3 has 16 residues. The CDR3 loop is CASRRALGEFNNEQFF. CDR3 in DNA: TGTGCCAGCAGACGAGCGTTAGGGGAGTTTAACAATGAGCAGTTCTTC.

This clonotype showed up just a few times. V usage is TRBV7-8 and J usage is TRBJ2-2; 8 bases fit TRBD1. With V trimmed by 4 bases and J by 0 bases, 4 bases remained unmatched. Germline-derived CDR1 and CDR2 are SGHVS and FQNEAQ. CDR3 length equals 16 residues. The CDR3 region is CASSYGTGSNTGELFF. CDR3 coding DNA: TGTGCCAGCAGCTACGGGACAGGATCGAACACCGGGGAGCTGTTTTTT. The entire variable domain, with the rest obtained from reference TRBV7-8 and TRBJ2-2, is as follows: GAGVSQSPRYKVAKRGQDVALRCDPISGHVSLFWYQQALGQGPEFLTYFQNEAQLDKSGLPSDRFFAERPEGSVSTLKIQRTQQEDSAVYLCASSYGTGSNTGELFFGEGSRLTVL.